The text below deals with one T cell receptor beta chain. V dropped 6 bases and J dropped 3 bases, with 14 bases sitting between them. Germline lookup yields CDR1 MDHEN and CDR2 SYDVKM. The CDR3 spans 15 residues. Via MiXCR, TCRdb re-called the 5' RACE reads, giving one row per CDR3 protein. The profile shows 100,000 to 120,000 distinct CDR3 sequences, 10% to 15% of them singletons. The sample comes from a study of early T cells in non-severe SARS-CoV-2 infection. About the study: Sequencing of bulk RNA from unsorted whole blood was done, without chain pairing.

This chain uses TRBV28 with TRBJ1-4; a possible D gene is TRBD1 (5 bases). The clonotype comes from an adult who was a healthcare worker with PCR-confirmed SARS-CoV-2 infection or an uninfected control (not recorded which). Sequenced here: whole blood, sampled at baseline. The chain's CDR3 is CASSKTGSANEKLFF. The CDR3 DNA sequence: TGTGCCAGCAGCAAAACAGGTTCAGCTAATGAAAAACTGTTTTTT.